This T cell receptor (beta chain) emerged from a study of T cell repertoires in cytomegalovirus infection. Study details: It can be stated that public TCR beta signatures indicated CMV infection as well as a matching HLA type.

TCRdb recomputed calls from the reads with MiXCR, one row per CDR3 protein. Of hundreds of thousands of distinct CDR3 sequences in the sample, about 44% were seen once. Of note for this clonotype: Its specificity is not known.

Germline V gene data show CDR1 as SGHTA and CDR2 as FQGNSA. V shed 5 bases and J 3 bases; nucleotides not matched to a gene: 1. The CDR3 consists of 14 residues. Sample: cultured PBMCs, taken from culture after CMV antigen stimulation. This rearrangement joins TRBV7-2 to TRBJ1-6; 7 bases are shared with TRBD1. This clonotype originated in a human donor in good health (CMV status not recorded). Some clones in this sample may be carry-over from other donors' samples. The DNA for the CDR3 is TGTGCCAGCAGCCGACAGGGCTATAATTCACCCCTCCACTTT. As protein: CASSRQGYNSPLHF.